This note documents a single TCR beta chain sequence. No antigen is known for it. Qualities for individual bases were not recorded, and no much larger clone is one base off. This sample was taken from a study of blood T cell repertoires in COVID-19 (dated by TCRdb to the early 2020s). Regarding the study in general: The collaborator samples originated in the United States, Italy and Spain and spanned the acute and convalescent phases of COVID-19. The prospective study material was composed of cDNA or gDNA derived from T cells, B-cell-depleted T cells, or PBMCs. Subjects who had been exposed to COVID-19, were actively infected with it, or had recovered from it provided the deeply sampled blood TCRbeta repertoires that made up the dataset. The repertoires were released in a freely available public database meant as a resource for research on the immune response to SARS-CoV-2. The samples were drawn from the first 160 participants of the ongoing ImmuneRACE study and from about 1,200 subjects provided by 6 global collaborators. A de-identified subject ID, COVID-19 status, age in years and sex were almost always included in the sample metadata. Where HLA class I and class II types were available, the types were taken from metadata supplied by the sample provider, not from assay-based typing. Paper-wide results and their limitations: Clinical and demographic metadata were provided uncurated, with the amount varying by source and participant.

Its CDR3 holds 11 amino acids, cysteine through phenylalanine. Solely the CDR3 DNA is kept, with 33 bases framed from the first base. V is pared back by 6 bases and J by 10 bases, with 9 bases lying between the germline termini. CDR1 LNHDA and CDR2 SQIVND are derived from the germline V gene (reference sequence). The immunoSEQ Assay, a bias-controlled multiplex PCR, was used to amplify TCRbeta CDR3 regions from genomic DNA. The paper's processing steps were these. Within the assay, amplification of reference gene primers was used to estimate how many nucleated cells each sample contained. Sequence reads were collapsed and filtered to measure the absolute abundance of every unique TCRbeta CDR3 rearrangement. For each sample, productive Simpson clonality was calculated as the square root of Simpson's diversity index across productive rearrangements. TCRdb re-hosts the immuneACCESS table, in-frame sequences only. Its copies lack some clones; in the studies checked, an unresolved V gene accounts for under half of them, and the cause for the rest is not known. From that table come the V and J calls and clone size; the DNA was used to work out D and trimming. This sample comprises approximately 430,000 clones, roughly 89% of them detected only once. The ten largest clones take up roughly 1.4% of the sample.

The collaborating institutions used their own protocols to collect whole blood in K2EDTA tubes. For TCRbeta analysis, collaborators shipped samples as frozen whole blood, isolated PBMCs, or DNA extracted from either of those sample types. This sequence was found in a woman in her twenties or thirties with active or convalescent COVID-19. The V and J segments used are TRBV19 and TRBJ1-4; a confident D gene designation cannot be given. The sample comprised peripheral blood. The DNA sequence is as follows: TGTGCCAGTAGAGCAAGCGCAAAACTGTTTTTT. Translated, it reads CASRASAKLFF.